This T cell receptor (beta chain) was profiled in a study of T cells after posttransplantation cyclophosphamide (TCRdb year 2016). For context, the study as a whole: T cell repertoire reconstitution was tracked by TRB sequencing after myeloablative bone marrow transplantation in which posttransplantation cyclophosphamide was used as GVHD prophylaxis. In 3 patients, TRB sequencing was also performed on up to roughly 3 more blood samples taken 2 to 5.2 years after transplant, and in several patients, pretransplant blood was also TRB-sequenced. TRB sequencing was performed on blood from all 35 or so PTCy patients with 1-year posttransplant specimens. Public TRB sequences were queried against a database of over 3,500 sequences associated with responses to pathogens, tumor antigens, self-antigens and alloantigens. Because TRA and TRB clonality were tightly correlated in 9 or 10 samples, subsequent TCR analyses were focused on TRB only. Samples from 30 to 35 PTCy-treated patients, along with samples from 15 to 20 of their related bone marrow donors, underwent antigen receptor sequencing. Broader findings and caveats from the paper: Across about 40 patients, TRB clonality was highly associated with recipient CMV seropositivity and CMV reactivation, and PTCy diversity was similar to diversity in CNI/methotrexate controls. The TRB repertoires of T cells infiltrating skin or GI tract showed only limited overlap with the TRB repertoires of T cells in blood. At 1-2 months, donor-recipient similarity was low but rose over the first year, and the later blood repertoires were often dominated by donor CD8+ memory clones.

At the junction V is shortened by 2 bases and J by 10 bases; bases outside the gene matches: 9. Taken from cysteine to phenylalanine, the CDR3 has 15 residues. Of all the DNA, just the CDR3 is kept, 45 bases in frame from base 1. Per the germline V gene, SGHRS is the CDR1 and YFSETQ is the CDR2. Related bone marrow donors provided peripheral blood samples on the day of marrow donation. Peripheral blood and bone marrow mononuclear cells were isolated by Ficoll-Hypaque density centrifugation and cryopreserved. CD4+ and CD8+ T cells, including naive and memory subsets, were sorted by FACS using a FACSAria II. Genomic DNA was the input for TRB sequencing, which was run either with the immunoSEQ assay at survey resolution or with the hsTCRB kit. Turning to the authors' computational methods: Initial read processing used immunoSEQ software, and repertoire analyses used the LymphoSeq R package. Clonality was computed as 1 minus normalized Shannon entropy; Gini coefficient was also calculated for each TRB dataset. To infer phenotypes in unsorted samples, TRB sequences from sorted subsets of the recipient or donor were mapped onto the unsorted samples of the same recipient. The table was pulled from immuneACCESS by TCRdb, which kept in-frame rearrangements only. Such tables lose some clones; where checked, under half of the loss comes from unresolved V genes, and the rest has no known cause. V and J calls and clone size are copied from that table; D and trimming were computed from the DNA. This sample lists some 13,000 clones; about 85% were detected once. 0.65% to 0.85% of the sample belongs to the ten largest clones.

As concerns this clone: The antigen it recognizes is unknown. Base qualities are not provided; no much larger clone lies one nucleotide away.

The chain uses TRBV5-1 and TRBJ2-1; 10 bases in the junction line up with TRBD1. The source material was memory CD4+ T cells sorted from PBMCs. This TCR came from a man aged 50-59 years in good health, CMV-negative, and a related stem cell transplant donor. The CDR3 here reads CASSLAGTGAGEQFF. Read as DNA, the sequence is TGCGCCAGCAGCTTAGCCGGGACAGGGGCGGGGGAGCAGTTCTTC.